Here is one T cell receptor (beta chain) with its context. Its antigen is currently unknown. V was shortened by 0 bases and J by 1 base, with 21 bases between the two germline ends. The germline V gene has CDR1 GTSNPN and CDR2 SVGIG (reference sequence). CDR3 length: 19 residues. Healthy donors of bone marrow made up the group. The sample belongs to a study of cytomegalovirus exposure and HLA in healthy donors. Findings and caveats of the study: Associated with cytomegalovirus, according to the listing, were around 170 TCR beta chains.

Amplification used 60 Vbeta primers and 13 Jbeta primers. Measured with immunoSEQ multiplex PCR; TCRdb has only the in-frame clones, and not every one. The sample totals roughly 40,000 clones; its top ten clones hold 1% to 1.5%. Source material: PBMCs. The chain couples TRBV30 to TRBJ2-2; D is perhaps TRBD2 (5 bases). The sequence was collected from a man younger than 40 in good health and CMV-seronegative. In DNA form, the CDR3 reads TGTGCCTGGAGTGTACTATATAAGGTCGTCGCGGGGAACACCGGGGAGCTGTTTTTT. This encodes CAWSVLYKVVAGNTGELFF.